The clone carrying this T cell receptor (beta chain) was seen ten or more times. Its specificity is not known. This record belongs to a study of neurological immune-mediated disorders. In the study overall: Among about 34 multiple sclerosis patients, around 30 were relapsing-remitting and 3 were secondary progressive. Study-wide results and limits: Private repertoires in all groups were suggested by the absence of shared CDR3 amino acid sequences among expanded clones across subjects.

In every sequencing run, more than 180 million TCR-beta sequences were generated from 15-18 subjects. TCRdb reprocessed the 5' RACE reads with MiXCR, giving one entry per CDR3 protein. The table lists 80,000 to 95,000 distinct CDR3 sequences, around 3.6% of them singletons. Unsorted libraries were prepared from 2 million PBMCs held at -80 C. The CDR3 totals 12 residues. CDR1 is SQVTM and CDR2 is ANQGSEA in the germline V gene. With 4 bases clipped from V and 7 bases from J, the junction kept 3 bases outside the gene matches. Specimen: PBMCs. This chain uses TRBV29-1 with TRBJ2-1; 8 positions match TRBD2. The TCR was taken from a woman between 45 and 60 years old with multiple sclerosis. CDR3 residues: CSVGVAGNEQFF. The CDR3 DNA reads TGCAGCGTTGGGGTAGCGGGGAATGAGCAGTTCTTC.